The present entry profiles one T cell receptor (beta chain) with its context. This entry comes from a study of response to subunit inactivated influenza vaccine. Each CDR3 protein gets one entry after TCRdb re-called the RT-PCR reads with MiXCR. The sample holds roughly 570,000 distinct CDR3 sequences, over 10% seen once. This CDR3 has 14 amino acids. The rearrangement joins TRBV12-1 to TRBJ2-7. TRBV12-1 is a documented pseudogene. This receptor was identified in a man between 45 and 60 years old who received an inactivated influenza vaccine. The sample consisted of PBMCs from blood, taken 35 to 45 days after vaccination. CDR3 bases: TGTGCCAGCAGCCCTGGGCTAGGCTGCTACGAGCAGTACTTC. Its protein product is CASSPGLGCYEQYF.